This is a list of T cell receptor beta chains from one sample in a study of beta chain features in type 1 diabetes. Sequencing used immunoSEQ multiplex PCR; TCRdb keeps in-frame clones, though not all of them. The data contain approximately 100,000 clones, 25% to 35% of them seen just once; the ten biggest clones take up 0.5% to 0.55%. The sequenced sample consisted of central memory CD4+ T cells from blood. These receptors all stem from a woman between 18 and 29 years old with type 1 diabetes. Both conserved end residues are part of each CDR3. The D gene is left open where the match is weak. The listing skips clone size in some rows; elsewhere it reads once, few, many or a size class.

clone_size | j_call | d_call | v_call | cdr3_nt | cdr3_aa
NA | TRBJ1-2 | TRBD1 | TRBV7-9 | TGTGCCAGCAGCTTTCAGGGGGCGGACTATGGCTACACCTTC | CASSFQGADYGYTF
NA | TRBJ2-7 | TRBD2 | TRBV15 | TGTGCCACCAGCAGAGATCCCAGCGGGAGGGCGATAACCTACGAGCAGTACTTC | CATSRDPSGRAITYEQYF
NA | TRBJ1-1 | TRBD1 | TRBV5-4 | TGTGCCAGCAGCTTTGGGAGGGGACAGGGTCGGCGGAACACTGAAGCTTTCTTT | CASSFGRGQGRRNTEAFF
NA | TRBJ2-5 | NA | TRBV6-5 | TGTGCCAGCGCACCCCAGGAGGTTGCGGCCCAGTACTTC | CASAPQEVAAQYF
few | TRBJ2-1 | TRBD2 | TRBV28 | TGTGCCAGTCTCAAGTCCGGGAGGCTACCCAATGAGCAGTTCTTC | CASLKSGRLPNEQFF
few | TRBJ2-3 | NA | TRBV5-6 | TGTGCCAGCAGCACAGGGTCAGATACGCAGTATTTT | CASSTGSDTQYF
NA | TRBJ1-5 | TRBD1 | TRBV2 | TGTGCCAGCAGGGACAGGGGCATTAATCAGCCCCAGCATTTT | CASRDRGINQPQHF
NA | TRBJ2-7 | TRBD1 | TRBV10-3 | TGTGCCATCCGGGGGACAGGGGCCGAGCAGTACTTC | CAIRGTGAEQYF
few | TRBJ2-3 | NA | TRBV9 | TGTGCCAGCAGCGTACAAAGCGGCACAGATACGCAGTATTTT | CASSVQSGTDTQYF
NA | TRBJ1-3 | TRBD1 | TRBV5-1 | TGCGCCAGCAGCATGGGGACAGGGGGCTTAAACACCATATATTTT | CASSMGTGGLNTIYF
NA | TRBJ1-1 | NA | TRBV7-9 | TGTGCCAGCAGCTTAGAGGGGCGCACTGAAGCTTTCTTT | CASSLEGRTEAFF
few | TRBJ2-1 | NA | TRBV10-3 | TGTGCCATCAGTGAGCGCAATGAGCAGTTCTTC | CAISERNEQFF
NA | TRBJ2-1 | NA | TRBV2 | TGTGCCAGCAGGACAGGTGGGTCCTACAATGAGCAGTTCTTC | CASRTGGSYNEQFF
few | TRBJ1-1 | TRBD1 | TRBV5-4 | TGTGCCAGCAGCCACGACAGGGGACCTTACACTGAAGCTTTCTTT | CASSHDRGPYTEAFF
NA | TRBJ1-5 | NA | TRBV10-3 | TGTGCCATCGCCCGAGACAATCAGCCCCAGCATTTT | CAIARDNQPQHF
few | TRBJ1-1 | NA | TRBV4-3 | TGCGCCAGCAGCCGAGGAGGAACAACTGAAGCTTTCTTT | CASSRGGTTEAFF
NA | TRBJ2-3 | TRBD2 | TRBV13 | TGTGCCAGCAGCACCCGGACTAGCGGGAGTGGCACAGATACGCAGTATTTT | CASSTRTSGSGTDTQYF
NA | TRBJ2-1 | NA | TRBV7-2 | TGTGCCAGCAGCTTTTTGTCGGGCAATGAGCAGTTCTTC | CASSFLSGNEQFF
NA | TRBJ2-1 | TRBD2 | TRBV5-1 | TGCGCCAGCTCCACTAGCGGCGACAATGAGCAGTTCTTC | CASSTSGDNEQFF
NA | TRBJ2-2 | NA | TRBV7-2 | TGTGCCAGCAGCCCACCCGGGAGAGCCTCAGTTGGCGGGGAGCTGTTTTTT | CASSPPGRASVGGELFF
NA | TRBJ2-1 | NA | TRBV7-2 | TGTGCCAGCAGCTTATCGGGAGCCCCGAATGAGCAGTTCTTC | CASSLSGAPNEQFF
few | TRBJ1-1 | NA | TRBV5-1 | TGCGCCAGCAGCTTGGAGGTGGGAGAGGGTGAAGCTTTCTTT | CASSLEVGEGEAFF
NA | TRBJ2-1 | NA | TRBV6-1 | TGTGCCAGCAACAGAGACAGCTACAATGAGCAGTTCTTC | CASNRDSYNEQFF
once | TRBJ2-7 | TRBD1 | TRBV6-1 | TGTGCCAGCAGTGAAGCGGGACAGGGGGAGAGGGAGCAGTACTTC | CASSEAGQGEREQYF
NA | TRBJ1-5 | NA | TRBV7-2 | TGTGCCAGCAGCTTGCTCCCGGGACAACCGGGCAATCAGCCCCAGCATTTT | CASSLLPGQPGNQPQHF
NA | TRBJ2-1 | NA | TRBV5-8 | TGTGCCAGCAGCTTGGATAGCAGAGGCTCGATCTTC | CASSLDSRGSIF
NA | TRBJ2-7 | NA | TRBV7-2 | TGTGCCAGCAGCTTTTTAGCGAACTACGAGCAGTACTTC | CASSFLANYEQYF
NA | TRBJ2-3 | NA | TRBV19 | TGTGCCAGTATGCTAGCTAGCACAGATACGCAGTATTTT | CASMLASTDTQYF
NA | TRBJ2-1 | TRBD2 | TRBV27 | TGTGCCAGCAGTCTCACGTATCTAGCGGGGTACAATGAGCAGTTCTTC | CASSLTYLAGYNEQFF
NA | TRBJ1-2 | NA | TRBV30 | TGTGCCCAGACCTTAGGAGAGCACTATGGCTACACCTTC | CAQTLGEHYGYTF
NA | TRBJ2-1 | NA | TRBV5-1 | TGCGCCAGCAGCTTTTCAGGGGCCCCCTACAATGAGCAGTTCTTC | CASSFSGAPYNEQFF
NA | TRBJ2-4 | NA | TRBV28 | TGTGCCAGCAGTTTGGGTGGCGGGGGCAATGGCATTCAGTACTTC | CASSLGGGGNGIQYF
once | TRBJ2-3 | NA | TRBV2 | TGTGCCAGCAGTGGAAGAGTTCGAGGGGATACGCAGTATTTT | CASSGRVRGDTQYF
few | TRBJ2-3 | TRBD2 | TRBV7-9 | TGTGCCAGCAGCTTAGGACTAGCTACAGATACGCAGTATTTT | CASSLGLATDTQYF
NA | TRBJ1-4 | NA | TRBV10-3 | TGTGCCATCAGTGAGGCGAATGAAAAACTGTTTTTT | CAISEANEKLFF
few | TRBJ2-3 | TRBD2 | TRBV2 | TGTGCCAGCAGCCCCATGACTAGCGGGGGCCCCACAGATACGCAGTATTTT | CASSPMTSGGPTDTQYF
few | TRBJ1-1 | TRBD1 | TRBV28 | TGTGCCAGCAGCGTAAAACAGGGGGCTGAAGCTTTCTTT | CASSVKQGAEAFF
NA | TRBJ1-1 | NA | TRBV5-1 | TGCGCCAGCAGCTTCGGGAACACTGAAGCTTTCTTT | CASSFGNTEAFF
NA | TRBJ2-3 | NA | TRBV30 | TGTGCCTGGAGCGACAGGCGAAGCACAGATACGCAGTATTTT | CAWSDRRSTDTQYF
few | TRBJ1-6 | NA | TRBV29-1 | TGCAGCGTCCGGAGCTCCTATAATTCACCCCTCCACTTT | CSVRSSYNSPLHF
few | TRBJ2-3 | NA | TRBV28 | TGTGCCACGTGGGGGCGGTCAGATACGCAGTATTTT | CATWGRSDTQYF
few | TRBJ1-1 | NA | TRBV6-6 | TGTGCCAGCAGTTACACTCCCTCCCAAGTCGGCACTGAAGCTTTCTTT | CASSYTPSQVGTEAFF
NA | TRBJ2-1 | TRBD2 | TRBV6-1 | TGTGCCAGCAGCCCAAGGGGACTAGCGGACAATGAGCAGTTCTTC | CASSPRGLADNEQFF
few | TRBJ2-3 | TRBD2 | TRBV5-1 | TGCGCCAGCAGCTCCCGACTAGCGGGAATTCGAACAGATACGCAGTATTTT | CASSSRLAGIRTDTQYF
NA | TRBJ2-7 | TRBD1 | TRBV28 | TGTGCCAGCAGTCTCGGGACAGCAGCCTACGAGCAGTACTTC | CASSLGTAAYEQYF
NA | TRBJ1-2 | NA | TRBV18 | TGTGCCAGCTCACCACCGTCGGTAGGGGATAAAGGCTACACCTTC | CASSPPSVGDKGYTF
NA | TRBJ1-5 | TRBD1 | TRBV2 | TGTGCCAGCAGAGATACAGGGGTTGGTCAGCCCCAGCATTTT | CASRDTGVGQPQHF
few | TRBJ1-5 | TRBD1 | TRBV7-2 | TGTGCCAGCAGCTCCGGACAGGGGAACAATCAGCCCCAGCATTTT | CASSSGQGNNQPQHF
NA | TRBJ2-7 | TRBD2 | TRBV12-5 | TGTGCTAGTGGTTTGGTACTCCGCGGGAGGGTCTACGAGCAGTACTTC | CASGLVLRGRVYEQYF
NA | TRBJ2-6 | TRBD2 | TRBV5-1 | TGCGCCAGCAGCCGTGGGGTACTAGCGGGGCCCTCTGGGGCCAACGTCCTGACTTTC | CASSRGVLAGPSGANVLTF
NA | TRBJ1-5 | TRBD1 | TRBV7-2 | TGTGCCAGCAGCTCCCGGTCGGACAGGGGCAATCAGCCCCAGCATTTT | CASSSRSDRGNQPQHF
NA | TRBJ1-2 | NA | TRBV2 | TGTGCCAGCCGATATGAGACAGGCTACTACACCTTC | CASRYETGYYTF
few | TRBJ1-2 | TRBD1 | TRBV5-1 | TGCGCCAGCAGCTCGGGACAGGGGGACTATGGCTACACCTTC | CASSSGQGDYGYTF
NA | TRBJ2-5 | NA | TRBV5-4 | TGTGCCAGCAGCATATTGACAGCTCAAGAGACCCAGTACTTC | CASSILTAQETQYF
NA | TRBJ1-2 | TRBD1 | TRBV18 | TGTGCCAGCTCACCACCGGACAGGGCACCGGATGGCTACACCTTC | CASSPPDRAPDGYTF
NA | TRBJ1-2 | TRBD1 | TRBV5-4 | TGTGCCAGCAGCCTGGGACAGGGGCTTTATGGCTACACCTTC | CASSLGQGLYGYTF